Presented here are 21 T cell receptor beta chains from one specimen sequenced in a study of T-cell memory formation after mild COVID-19. In TCRdb, the 5' RACE reads were re-called with MiXCR into one record per CDR3 protein. The sample shows nearly 250,000 distinct CDR3 sequences, roughly 14% of them seen only once. Sequencing was carried out using PBMCs or a T cell subset sorted from them (not recorded which). All receptors come from an adult woman who had mild COVID-19 (a few samples of this study predate the infection). Cell type and time point are not known.

The chain combines TRBV5-6 with TRBJ1-2, with 11 nucleotides matching TRBD1. Looked up from germline, CDR1 is SGHDT and CDR2 is YYEEEE. Trimming took 10 bases from V and 7 from J; bases not matched to a gene: 12. The CDR3 spans 14 residues. The CDR3 is CASGRRDRGAGYTF. The CDR3 bases are TGTGCCTCCGGGAGGCGGGACAGGGGGGCTGGCTACACCTTC.

This rearrangement joins TRBV20-1 to TRBJ1-1; 10 bases agree with TRBD1. CDR3 length equals 15 residues. Per germline, CDR1 DFQATT and CDR2 SNEGSKA (reference sequence). The J segment lost 5 bases and the V segment lost 0 bases, leaving 6 bases of the junction unmatched. CDR3 in DNA: TGCAGTGCTAGAGAGACGACAGGGGGCTGGACTGAAGCTTTCTTT. Residues: CSARETTGGWTEAFF.

This clonotype was recorded at least ten times. The V gene is TRBV20-1, the J gene TRBJ2-2; D may be TRBD1 or TRBD2 (5 bases each). The CDR3 consists of 16 residues. Germline V gene sequence: CDR1 DFQATT, CDR2 SNEGSKA (reference sequence). V lost 5 bases to trimming and J lost 4 bases, with 20 bases between them. DNA for the CDR3: TGCAGTGCTGCAAAAGGGACGGGCCCGGGCACCGGGGAGCTGTTTTTT. It yields the protein CSAAKGTGPGTGELFF.

This clonotype was seen ten or more times. The chain couples TRBV15 to TRBJ2-5; D is undetermined. The V end lost 0 bases, the J end lost 5 bases, and 7 bases lay between the germline ends. Germline-derived CDR1 and CDR2 are LNHNV and YYDKDF (reference sequence). CDR3 length equals 13 residues. The CDR3 region has the DNA TGTGCCACCAGCAGAGAGAGGCGGGAGACCCAGTACTTC. Its translation: CATSRERRETQYF. Filled out from reference TRBV15 and TRBJ2-5, the complete variable domain reads DAMVIQNPRYQVTQFGKPVTLSCSQTLNHNVMYWYQQKSSQAPKLLFHYYDKDFNNEADTPDNFQSRRPNTSFCFLDIRSPGLGDTAMYLCATSRERRETQYFGPGTRLLVL.

The chain links TRBV6-5 to TRBJ1-1; D is uncertain. The length of the CDR3 is 13 residues. V was pared by 2 bases and J by 6 bases, with 10 bases between. The V gene's germline CDR1 is MNHEY and CDR2 SVGAGI. The CDR3 region is CASSYTDGAEAFF. CDR3 bases: TGTGCCAGCAGTTACACGGACGGGGCTGAAGCTTTCTTT.

The CDR3 DNA sequence: TGTGCCAGCAGACAGGGAGGGGTAACCGGGGAGCTGTTTTTT. Protein sequence: CASRQGGVTGELFF. The rearrangement uses TRBV2 and TRBJ2-2; tentatively, D is TRBD2 (7 bases). Per the germline V gene, CDR1 is SNHLY and CDR2 is FYNNEI. V gave up 6 bases and J gave up 5 bases, with 13 bases separating them. The CDR3 is made up of 14 amino acids.

Only a few counts were recorded for this clonotype. The chain uses TRBV27 and TRBJ2-5, with 11 bases lining up with TRBD2. Germline-derived CDR1 and CDR2 are MNHEY and SMNVEV (reference sequence). With 6 bases clipped from V and 5 bases from J, the junction kept 11 bases outside the gene matches. The length of the CDR3 is 16 residues. In DNA form, the CDR3 reads TGTGCCAGCAGGACCTATAGCGGGGGGGCCCGGGAGACCCAGTACTTC. This codes for CASRTYSGGARETQYF.

The sample holds many counts of this clonotype. The junction does not match germline at one end; this may be a read error. The chain employs TRBV5-1 and TRBJ2-5; TRBD1 might be the D (5 bases). This CDR3 spans 12 amino acids. Germline CDR1 SGHRS, CDR2 YFSETQ. Here the CDR3 DNA reads TGTGCCAGCAGCTTAGCAGGGGAGACCCAGTACTTC. Its translation: CASSLAGETQYF.

This clonotype has ten or more counts. DNA for the CDR3: TGTGCCAGCAGCCTGGGACAGGGTTTGTACGAGCAGTACTTC. It is translated as CASSLGQGLYEQYF. The V call is TRBV5-8, the J call TRBJ2-7; the match to TRBD1 covers 9 bases. Germline V gene sequence: CDR1 SGHTS, CDR2 YDEGEE. The CDR3 extends over 14 amino acids. J gave up 4 bases and V 4 bases, and 6 bases lay outside the gene matches.

This CDR3 reads CASTTSSASSYNEQFF. The CDR3 DNA reads TGTGCCAGCACCACGTCTAGCGCGAGCTCCTACAATGAGCAGTTCTTC. This chain uses TRBV6-2 or TRBV6-3 with TRBJ2-1, with D possibly TRBD2 on 6 matching bases. The length of the CDR3 is 16 residues. Germline V gives CDR1 MNHEY, CDR2 SVGEGT. Trimming removed 7 bases from V and 0 bases from J, with 16 bases in between.

V and J are TRBV12-3 or TRBV12-4 and TRBJ1-1; D is undetermined. Trimming removed 5 bases from V and 8 bases from J, with 12 bases in between. This CDR3 comprises 12 residues. The CDR3 spells CASSLRASEAFF. CDR3 coding DNA: TGTGCCAGCAGTCTCCGGGCATCCGAAGCTTTCTTT.

A few counts support this clonotype. The V and J genes are TRBV12-3 or TRBV12-4 and TRBJ2-6; tentatively, D is TRBD2 (5 bases). This CDR3 spans 17 amino acids. Trimming left V 5 bases short and J 1 base short, with 15 bases between. CDR3 sequence (DNA): TGTGCCAGCAGTGCCTTGGGGAGTAGGTCTGGGGCCAACGTCCTGACTTTC. Translating gives CASSALGSRSGANVLTF.

The V call is TRBV6-2 or TRBV6-3, the J call TRBJ1-1; D is uncertain. Per germline, CDR1 MNHEY and CDR2 SVGEGT. The CDR3 sequence is 15 residues long. Trimming removed 5 bases at V and 2 bases at J, with 15 bases between. The CDR3 nucleotides read TGTGCCAGCAGTATTTACAGTTCCACAAACACTGAAGCTTTCTTT. Its translation: CASSIYSSTNTEAFF.

This sequence joins TRBV11-2 and TRBJ2-3, with 9 nucleotides matching TRBD2. Germline CDR1 is SGHAT and CDR2 is FQNNGV. The V segment lost 8 bases and the J segment 4 bases; nucleotides outside the gene matches: 13. This CDR3 region has 16 residues. DNA for the CDR3: TGTGCCAGCCGCCTGGGCAGCGGGAGGTACCCAGATACGCAGTATTTT. Translated: CASRLGSGRYPDTQYF. The whole variable domain, remainder taken from reference TRBV11-2 and TRBJ2-3, is EAGVAQSPRYKIIEKRQSVAFWCNPISGHATLYWYQQILGQGPKLLIQFQNNGVVDDSQLPKDRFSAERLKGVDSTLKIQPAKLEDSAVYLCASRLGSGRYPDTQYFGPGTRLTVL.

The V gene is TRBV3-1, the J gene TRBJ1-2, with a possible D match to TRBD1 (5 bases). V was shortened by 4 bases and J by 2 bases, with 14 bases between the two germline ends. The CDR3 covers 15 residues. Germline CDR1 and CDR2: LGHDT and YNNKEL (reference sequence). The CDR3 is CASSPPPGRNYGYTF. The CDR3 region has the DNA TGTGCCAGCAGCCCGCCACCGGGACGGAACTATGGCTACACCTTC.

The rearrangement joins TRBV5-4 to TRBJ2-1; 13 bases align to TRBD2. V lost 4 bases, J lost 10 bases, and 8 bases stayed unmatched. The CDR3 sequence is 15 residues long. The germline CDR1 and CDR2 sequences are SGHNT and YYREEE (reference sequence). CDR3 nucleotides: TGTGCCAGCAGCCCGCCGGGACTAGCGGGAAAGGAGCAGTTCTTC. It codes for CASSPPGLAGKEQFF.

V is TRBV7-3 and J is TRBJ1-2; no clear D. This CDR3 spans 14 amino acids. Germline assignment: CDR1 SGHTA and CDR2 FQGTGA. The V end lost 7 bases, the J end lost 2 bases, and 14 bases lay between the germline ends. CDR3 protein: CASTERAGNYGYTF. The CDR3 coding sequence is TGTGCCAGCACCGAAAGAGCTGGGAACTATGGCTACACCTTC.

The J gene is TRBJ1-5, the V gene TRBV7-9; 8 bases fit TRBD1. V lost 5 bases and J lost 6; bases outside the gene matches: 6. Germline assignment: CDR1 SEHNR and CDR2 FQNEAQ (reference sequence). The CDR3 covers 14 residues. CDR3 nucleotide sequence: TGTGCCAGCAGCGAAGACAGGGGAATTCAGCCCCAGCATTTT. Protein: CASSEDRGIQPQHF.

The chain couples TRBV3-1 to TRBJ2-4; tentative D call: TRBD2 (7 bases). The CDR3 has 16 amino acids. Germline assignment: CDR1 LGHDT and CDR2 YNNKEL (reference sequence). The V and J ends lost 3 bases and 1 base respectively, with 13 bases between them. The CDR3 region has the DNA TGTGCCAGCAGCCAGGGGGGGCGAACGGCCAAAAACATTCAGTACTTC. Its translation is CASSQGGRTAKNIQYF.

In this sample, this clonotype turned up a few times. The chain uses TRBV7-9 and TRBJ2-7; no definite D call. The CDR3 spans 15 residues. Trimming took 3 bases from V and 6 from J, leaving 18 bases between them. CDR1 is SEHNR and CDR2 is FQNEAQ in the germline V gene (reference sequence). In DNA, the CDR3 is TGTGCCAGCAGCTTTGCGGCGGCCTCCCCAGGCGAGCAGTACTTC. Protein sequence: CASSFAAASPGEQYF. The entire variable domain, with the rest obtained from reference TRBV7-9 and TRBJ2-7, is as follows: DTGVSQNPRHKITKRGQNVTFRCDPISEHNRLYWYRQTLGQGPEFLTYFQNEAQLEKSRLLSDRFSAERPKGSFSTLEIQRTEQGDSAMYLCASSFAAASPGEQYFGPGTRLTVT.

The chain combines TRBV25-1 with TRBJ1-2; D possibly corresponds to TRBD1 (5 bases). CDR1 MGHDK and CDR2 SYGVNS come from the germline V gene. Trimming cost V 4 bases and J 3 bases, with 18 bases left between them. This CDR3 is built from 16 residues. CDR3 sequence reads: CASSGAGGRGDYGYTF. For the CDR3, the DNA is TGTGCCAGCAGTGGGGCCGGAGGGAGGGGAGACTATGGCTACACCTTC.